Listed below are T cell receptor beta chains from one sample, sequenced in a study of CD8 T cells in Susac syndrome. TCRdb called the immunoSEQ multiplex PCR reads again in MiXCR, with one record for every CDR3 protein. Of around 120,000 distinct CDR3 sequences listed, around 94% are singletons. The sample was CD4+ T cells from PBMCs. The receptors come from a human donor with multiple sclerosis. Both conserved end residues are part of each CDR3. The D gene is left open where the match is weak. Clone size appears in some rows only: once, few, many, or a class for an expanded clone.

clone_size: once; j_call: TRBJ2-7; v_call: TRBV7-9; d_call: -; cdr3_nt: TGTGCCAGCAGACCGGACATTATCCACCTCGAGCAGTACTTC; cdr3_aa: CASRPDIIHLEQYF
clone_size: -; j_call: TRBJ1-1; v_call: TRBV5-1; d_call: TRBD1; cdr3_nt: TGCGCCAGCAGCTTAACAGGACAGGGGGCTGAAGCTTTCTTT; cdr3_aa: CASSLTGQGAEAFF
clone_size: -; j_call: TRBJ1-3; v_call: TRBV2; d_call: -; cdr3_nt: TGTGCCAGCAGTGATGGGACGGATCCCCTCTCTGGAAACACCATATATTTT; cdr3_aa: CASSDGTDPLSGNTIYF
clone_size: -; j_call: TRBJ1-2; v_call: TRBV6-1; d_call: -; cdr3_nt: TGTGCCAGCAGTGAGGTTTACAGGAACCTAAATGGCTACACCTTC; cdr3_aa: CASSEVYRNLNGYTF
clone_size: -; j_call: TRBJ2-7; v_call: TRBV6-1; d_call: -; cdr3_nt: TGTGCCAGCAGCCAGCGGGCTGGCGAGCAGTACTTC; cdr3_aa: CASSQRAGEQYF
clone_size: -; j_call: TRBJ2-7; v_call: TRBV18; d_call: -; cdr3_nt: TGTGCCAGCTCACCAGCCGGGACAGCGGGCTCCTACGAGCAGTACTTC; cdr3_aa: CASSPAGTAGSYEQYF
clone_size: -; j_call: TRBJ2-7; v_call: TRBV27; d_call: TRBD1; cdr3_nt: TGTGCCAGCAGTCTCTCATTGGACAGGGCAGGGGAGCAGTACTTC; cdr3_aa: CASSLSLDRAGEQYF
clone_size: -; j_call: TRBJ2-7; v_call: TRBV19; d_call: -; cdr3_nt: TGTGCCAGTAGTATTCAGAGGAACAACGAGCAGTACTTC; cdr3_aa: CASSIQRNNEQYF
clone_size: -; j_call: TRBJ2-7; v_call: TRBV19; d_call: TRBD2; cdr3_nt: TGTGCCAGTGGGCGGGGGGAGTACGAGCAGTACTTC; cdr3_aa: CASGRGEYEQYF
clone_size: few; j_call: TRBJ2-2; v_call: TRBV6-1; d_call: -; cdr3_nt: TGTGCCAGCAGCGACACCACCGGGGAGCTGTTTTTT; cdr3_aa: CASSDTTGELFF
clone_size: -; j_call: TRBJ1-2; v_call: TRBV29-1; d_call: TRBD1; cdr3_nt: TGCAGCGTTCGGACAGGAGGCTATGGCTACACCTTC; cdr3_aa: CSVRTGGYGYTF
clone_size: -; j_call: TRBJ1-1; v_call: TRBV29-1; d_call: -; cdr3_nt: TGCAGCGTCCGCGGACAGTTTGACACTGAAGCTTTCTTT; cdr3_aa: CSVRGQFDTEAFF
clone_size: -; j_call: TRBJ2-4; v_call: TRBV20-1; d_call: -; cdr3_nt: TGCAGTGTAGAGCGGTTGGGGAAAAACATTCAGTACTTC; cdr3_aa: CSVERLGKNIQYF
clone_size: -; j_call: TRBJ1-3; v_call: TRBV15; d_call: TRBD1; cdr3_nt: TGTGCCACCAGCGCACAGGGGGACAGGAGGGTAAACACCATATATTTT; cdr3_aa: CATSAQGDRRVNTIYF
clone_size: -; j_call: TRBJ1-6; v_call: TRBV5-1; d_call: -; cdr3_nt: TGCGCCAGCAGCTCAAGCCTCCGGGACAAGATCCACTTT; cdr3_aa: CASSSSLRDKIHF
clone_size: -; j_call: TRBJ2-7; v_call: TRBV11-2; d_call: TRBD2; cdr3_nt: TGTGCCAGCAGCTTAGATCGAGGCGGGAGCTACGAGCAGTACTTC; cdr3_aa: CASSLDRGGSYEQYF
clone_size: -; j_call: TRBJ2-1; v_call: TRBV30; d_call: TRBD1; cdr3_nt: TGTGCCTGCCACCGGGACAGGGGACACAATGAGCAGTTCTTC; cdr3_aa: CACHRDRGHNEQFF
clone_size: -; j_call: TRBJ1-1; v_call: TRBV7-2; d_call: -; cdr3_nt: TGTGCCAGCAGCCTAGAGGGGGGGGTCCACACTGAAGCTTTCTTT; cdr3_aa: CASSLEGGVHTEAFF
clone_size: -; j_call: TRBJ2-5; v_call: TRBV29-1; d_call: TRBD1; cdr3_nt: TGCAGCGTTGTCGGGACAGGGCAAGAGACCCAGTACTTC; cdr3_aa: CSVVGTGQETQYF
clone_size: once; j_call: TRBJ1-1; v_call: TRBV30; d_call: -; cdr3_nt: TGTGCCTGGAGACGTCGCACAGGGTCCCACACTGAAGCTTTCTTT; cdr3_aa: CAWRRRTGSHTEAFF
clone_size: -; j_call: TRBJ2-7; v_call: TRBV6-6; d_call: -; cdr3_nt: TGTGCCAGCAGTTCTCGGACCTCCCCCTCCTACGAGCAGTACTTC; cdr3_aa: CASSSRTSPSYEQYF
clone_size: -; j_call: TRBJ2-3; v_call: TRBV12-5; d_call: TRBD1; cdr3_nt: TGTGCTAGTGCCCTACAGGGGTCAGATACGCAGTATTTT; cdr3_aa: CASALQGSDTQYF
clone_size: once; j_call: TRBJ1-1; v_call: TRBV5-6; d_call: -; cdr3_nt: TGTGCCAGCAGCACCCGCGGGACGGCTGAAGCTTTCTTT; cdr3_aa: CASSTRGTAEAFF
clone_size: -; j_call: TRBJ1-5; v_call: TRBV6-5; d_call: -; cdr3_nt: TGTGCCAGCACCCCGGGGGACAATCAGCCCCAGCATTTT; cdr3_aa: CASTPGDNQPQHF
clone_size: -; j_call: TRBJ2-7; v_call: TRBV23-1; d_call: TRBD1; cdr3_nt: TGCGCCAGCAGTCAGGGACAGAAGCTCATCACTCCCTACGAGCAGTACTTC; cdr3_aa: CASSQGQKLITPYEQYF
clone_size: -; j_call: TRBJ1-3; v_call: TRBV6-5; d_call: TRBD1; cdr3_nt: TGTGCCAGCAGTTTGACAGGGCCTGGTGGAAACACCATATATTTT; cdr3_aa: CASSLTGPGGNTIYF
clone_size: few; j_call: TRBJ1-5; v_call: TRBV18; d_call: TRBD1; cdr3_nt: TGTGCCAGCTCACCGGGACAGGGGAATCAGCCCCAGCATTTT; cdr3_aa: CASSPGQGNQPQHF
clone_size: -; j_call: TRBJ2-1; v_call: TRBV3-1; d_call: TRBD1; cdr3_nt: TGTGCCAGCAGCCAATCCGCCAGGGGGAATCCCCAGCAGTTCTTC; cdr3_aa: CASSQSARGNPQQFF
clone_size: once; j_call: TRBJ2-7; v_call: TRBV7-9; d_call: -; cdr3_nt: TGTGCCAGCAGCTTATTTTCAAGGGGAGACGAGCAGTACTTC; cdr3_aa: CASSLFSRGDEQYF
clone_size: -; j_call: TRBJ2-6; v_call: TRBV23-1; d_call: -; cdr3_nt: TGCGCCAGCAGTCACAAAACTGGGGCCAACGTCCTGACTTTC; cdr3_aa: CASSHKTGANVLTF
clone_size: -; j_call: TRBJ1-1; v_call: TRBV30; d_call: -; cdr3_nt: TGTGCCTGGAGTGACAGGTTGAACACTGAAGCTTTCTTT; cdr3_aa: CAWSDRLNTEAFF
clone_size: -; j_call: TRBJ2-1; v_call: TRBV5-1; d_call: -; cdr3_nt: TGCGCCAGCAGCTTGGTGGGCCAACCCTACTACAATGAGCAGTTCTTC; cdr3_aa: CASSLVGQPYYNEQFF
clone_size: few; j_call: TRBJ1-2; v_call: TRBV6-1; d_call: -; cdr3_nt: TGTGCCAGCAGACTATCAGGGTACGGCTACACCTTC; cdr3_aa: CASRLSGYGYTF
clone_size: -; j_call: TRBJ2-7; v_call: TRBV5-1; d_call: TRBD1; cdr3_nt: TGCGCCAGCAGACTAGGGGGACAGAACTCCTACGAGCAGTACTTC; cdr3_aa: CASRLGGQNSYEQYF
clone_size: -; j_call: TRBJ2-7; v_call: TRBV7-2; d_call: -; cdr3_nt: TGTGCCAGCAGCCCAGGGGGGGTGGACTACGAGCAGTACTTC; cdr3_aa: CASSPGGVDYEQYF
clone_size: -; j_call: TRBJ1-2; v_call: TRBV30; d_call: -; cdr3_nt: TGTGCCTGGAGTTCTTCGGGGGATGGCTACACCTTC; cdr3_aa: CAWSSSGDGYTF
clone_size: -; j_call: TRBJ2-3; v_call: TRBV20-1; d_call: -; cdr3_nt: TGCAGTCCCCTGGACCATGGCACAGATACGCAGTATTTT; cdr3_aa: CSPLDHGTDTQYF
clone_size: -; j_call: TRBJ2-1; v_call: TRBV6-5; d_call: TRBD2; cdr3_nt: TGTGCCAGCAGTTACTCGACGATAGCGGGATTCTACAATGAGCAGTTCTTC; cdr3_aa: CASSYSTIAGFYNEQFF
clone_size: -; j_call: TRBJ2-7; v_call: TRBV30; d_call: -; cdr3_nt: TGTGCCTGGGCAAGCAGGACTGGGATCTACGAGCAGTACTTC; cdr3_aa: CAWASRTGIYEQYF
clone_size: -; j_call: TRBJ1-2; v_call: TRBV2; d_call: -; cdr3_nt: TGTGCCAGCAGTGAAGAGGGGAGAATTCCCTATGGCTACACCTTC; cdr3_aa: CASSEEGRIPYGYTF
clone_size: -; j_call: TRBJ1-1; v_call: TRBV6-2/TRBV6-3; d_call: TRBD1; cdr3_nt: TGTGCCAGCAGCCCACCTCGACAGGGGCAAACGAACACTGAAGCTTTCTTT; cdr3_aa: CASSPPRQGQTNTEAFF
clone_size: -; j_call: TRBJ2-7; v_call: TRBV12-3/TRBV12-4; d_call: -; cdr3_nt: TGTGCCAGCAGTCCCAACAGGGCAGCTGGTGAGCAGTACTTC; cdr3_aa: CASSPNRAAGEQYF
clone_size: -; j_call: TRBJ1-5; v_call: TRBV19; d_call: -; cdr3_nt: TGTGCCAGTAGTTTCTGGGGACTTGATAATCAGCCCCAGCATTTT; cdr3_aa: CASSFWGLDNQPQHF
clone_size: -; j_call: TRBJ2-5; v_call: TRBV3-1; d_call: -; cdr3_nt: TGTGCCAGCAGCCAAGCGGAGACCCAGTACTTC; cdr3_aa: CASSQAETQYF
clone_size: -; j_call: TRBJ1-6; v_call: TRBV5-1; d_call: -; cdr3_nt: TGCGCCAGCAGACGTGGACGCAGCCAGGGAAATAATTCACCCCTCCACTTT; cdr3_aa: CASRRGRSQGNNSPLHF
clone_size: -; j_call: TRBJ2-2; v_call: TRBV7-9; d_call: -; cdr3_nt: TGTGCCAGCAGCCCGAGCGCGGCCGGGGAGCTGTTTTTT; cdr3_aa: CASSPSAAGELFF
clone_size: -; j_call: TRBJ1-1; v_call: TRBV5-1; d_call: TRBD1; cdr3_nt: TGCGCCAGCAGCCCCGGGCTGGTGGGGACAGGGGACACTGAAGCTTTCTTT; cdr3_aa: CASSPGLVGTGDTEAFF
clone_size: -; j_call: TRBJ1-1; v_call: TRBV29-1; d_call: -; cdr3_nt: TGCAGCGTTGAAGATACTACTAAGACAGGTTTTCCCTTTGAAGCTTTCTTT; cdr3_aa: CSVEDTTKTGFPFEAFF